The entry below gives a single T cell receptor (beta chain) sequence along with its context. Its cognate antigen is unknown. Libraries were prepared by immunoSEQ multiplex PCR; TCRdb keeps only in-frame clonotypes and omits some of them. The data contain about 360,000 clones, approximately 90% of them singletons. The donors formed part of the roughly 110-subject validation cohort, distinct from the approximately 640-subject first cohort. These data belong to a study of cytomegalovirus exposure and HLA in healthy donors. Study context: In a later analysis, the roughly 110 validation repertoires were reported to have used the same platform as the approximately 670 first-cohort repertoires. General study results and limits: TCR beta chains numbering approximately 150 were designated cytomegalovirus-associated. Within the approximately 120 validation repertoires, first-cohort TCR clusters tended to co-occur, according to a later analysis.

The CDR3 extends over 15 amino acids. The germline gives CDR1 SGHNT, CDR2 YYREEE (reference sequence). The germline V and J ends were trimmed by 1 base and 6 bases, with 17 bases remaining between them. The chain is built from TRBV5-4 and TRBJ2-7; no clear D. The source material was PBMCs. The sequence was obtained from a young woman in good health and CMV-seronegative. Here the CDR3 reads CASSLIGVSPTEQYF. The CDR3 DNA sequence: TGTGCCAGCAGCTTGATTGGAGTCTCCCCGACCGAGCAGTACTTC.